This is a list of T cell receptor beta chains from one sample in a study of blood T cell repertoires in COVID-19. Generated by immunoSEQ multiplex PCR, the TCRdb table keeps only in-frame clones and is missing some. The table records 150,000 or so clones, roughly 91% of them present only once. Sequenced material: peripheral blood. These receptor sequences come from a man in his sixties with active or convalescent COVID-19. CDR3s include the opening cysteine and the closing phenylalanine or tryptophan. D genes are given only for firm matches. Some rows mark clone size as missing; the rest say once, few, many or name a class of expanded clone.

v_gene,d_gene,j_gene,abundance,CDR3aa,CDR3nt
TRBV19,-,TRBJ2-1,-,CASSIRDYNEQFF,TGTGCCAGTAGTATTCGGGACTACAATGAGCAGTTCTTC
TRBV7-2,TRBD2,TRBJ2-3,-,CASSERGDTDTQYF,TGTGCCAGCAGTGAGCGGGGGGACACAGATACGCAGTATTTT
TRBV15,-,TRBJ2-2,-,CATSRGRDWVNTGELFF,TGTGCCACCAGCAGAGGCAGGGACTGGGTGAACACCGGGGAGCTGTTTTTT
TRBV28,-,TRBJ2-7,-,CASSPSVAYEQYF,TGTGCCAGCAGTCCGTCGGTGGCCTACGAGCAGTACTTC
TRBV7-3,TRBD2,TRBJ2-3,-,CASSLAGGVTDTQYF,TGTGCCAGCAGCCTAGCGGGAGGGGTAACAGATACGCAGTATTTT
TRBV19,-,TRBJ1-1,-,CASSRLGRAEAFF,TGTGCCAGTAGTCGACTAGGGAGGGCTGAAGCTTTCTTT
TRBV3-1/TRBV3-2,TRBD2,TRBJ2-7,-,CASSRGTSGYEQYF,TGTGCCAGCAGCCGGGGGACTAGCGGATACGAGCAGTACTTC
TRBV7-2,TRBD1,TRBJ2-7,-,CASSVDRGSYEQYF,TGTGCCAGCAGCGTGGACAGGGGGAGCTACGAGCAGTACTTC
TRBV19,TRBD1,TRBJ1-3,few,CASTRDSRSGNTIYF,TGTGCCAGTACCCGGGACAGCCGCTCTGGAAACACCATATATTTT
TRBV6-5,-,TRBJ2-5,-,CASSAYSRGQETQYF,TGTGCCAGCAGCGCCTATAGCCGAGGCCAAGAGACCCAGTACTTC
TRBV28,TRBD2,TRBJ2-1,-,CASSLGAGGPYNEQFF,TGTGCCAGCAGTTTAGGGGCGGGAGGGCCCTACAATGAGCAGTTCTTC
TRBV9,TRBD2,TRBJ2-5,-,CASSPPGLAGGLTQYF,TGTGCCAGCAGCCCTCCGGGACTAGCGGGAGGGCTGACCCAGTACTTC
TRBV11-3,TRBD1,TRBJ1-3,many,CASSLETGAPLLNTIYF,TGTGCCAGCAGCTTAGAGACAGGGGCCCCACTCTTGAACACCATATATTTT
TRBV29-1,-,TRBJ1-1,-,CSATGGYTEAFF,TGCAGCGCCACCGGGGGGTACACTGAAGCTTTCTTT
TRBV7-2,-,TRBJ1-1,-,CASSFQWNTEAFF,TGTGCCAGCAGCTTTCAGTGGAACACTGAAGCTTTCTTT
TRBV24-1,TRBD1,TRBJ1-5,-,CATSDPGTGINQPQHF,TGTGCCACCAGTGATCCCGGGACAGGGATCAATCAGCCCCAGCATTTT
TRBV6-5,-,TRBJ1-1,-,CASSTGQLNTEAFF,TGTGCCAGCAGTACTGGACAGTTGAACACTGAAGCTTTCTTT
TRBV15,-,TRBJ2-2,-,CATSRVTGKNTGELFF,TGTGCCACCAGCAGAGTGACGGGGAAGAACACCGGGGAGCTGTTTTTT
TRBV7-2,TRBD2,TRBJ2-3,-,CASSLGTSPIADTQYF,TGTGCCAGCAGCTTAGGGACTAGCCCAATCGCGGATACGCAGTATTTT
TRBV9,-,TRBJ1-2,once,CASSVGGRAGYGYTF,TGTGCCAGCAGCGTAGGCGGCAGGGCAGGATATGGCTACACCTTC
TRBV18,-,TRBJ1-5,-,CASSMGGGGNQPQHF,TGTGCCAGCTCAATGGGAGGCGGCGGCAATCAGCCCCAGCATTTT
TRBV2,TRBD2,TRBJ2-5,few,CASSGSGGRETQYF,TGTGCCAGCAGTGGTAGCGGGGGGAGGGAGACCCAGTACTTC
TRBV9,-,TRBJ1-2,-,CASSDPQVYGYTF,TGTGCCAGCAGCGACCCCCAGGTCTATGGCTACACCTTC
TRBV3-1/TRBV3-2,TRBD2,TRBJ2-2,-,CASSRAGGSNTGELFF,TGTGCCAGCAGCCGAGCGGGGGGGTCGAACACCGGGGAGCTGTTTTTT
TRBV18,TRBD2,TRBJ2-1,-,CASSRTSGRGEQFF,TGTGCCAGCTCCCGGACTAGCGGGAGGGGTGAGCAGTTCTTC
TRBV5-1,TRBD1,TRBJ1-1,-,CASSFRTGNMNTEAFF,TGCGCCAGCAGCTTCAGGACAGGGAACATGAACACTGAAGCTTTCTTT
TRBV7-2,TRBD1,TRBJ1-5,-,CASSLDRGQPQHF,TGTGCCAGCAGCTTAGACAGGGGACAGCCCCAGCATTTT
TRBV5-1,-,TRBJ1-5,-,CASSLEGQGHQPQHF,TGCGCCAGCAGCTTGGAAGGCCAGGGGCATCAGCCCCAGCATTTT
TRBV3-1/TRBV3-2,-,TRBJ2-3,-,CASSQESRSTDTQYF,TGTGCCAGCAGCCAAGAATCTAGGAGCACAGATACGCAGTATTTT
TRBV24-1,-,TRBJ2-3,-,CATRRSSTDTQYF,TGTGCCACCAGGAGGTCTAGCACAGATACGCAGTATTTT
TRBV7-2,TRBD2,TRBJ2-1,-,CASSLAGTNLGSSYNEQFF,TGTGCCAGCAGCTTAGCCGGGACTAATCTTGGAAGCTCCTACAATGAGCAGTTCTTC
TRBV6-5,-,TRBJ1-1,-,CASRETEAFF,TGTGCCAGCAGAGAGACTGAAGCTTTCTTT
TRBV5-6,TRBD1,TRBJ1-1,-,CASSYGTGDTEAFF,TGTGCCAGCAGCTACGGGACAGGGGACACTGAAGCTTTCTTT
TRBV19,TRBD1,TRBJ1-5,-,CASSAWRGQGNQPQHF,TGTGCCAGTAGTGCTTGGAGGGGACAGGGCAATCAGCCCCAGCATTTT
TRBV6-5,-,TRBJ1-2,-,CALRVGNDYGYTF,TGTGCCCTACGGGTGGGTAATGACTATGGCTACACCTTC
TRBV6-5,-,TRBJ1-2,-,CASSSPFRTPYGYTF,TGTGCCAGCAGTAGCCCATTCCGGACACCCTATGGCTACACCTTC
TRBV19,-,TRBJ1-1,-,CASNAGMWDTEAFF,TGTGCCAGTAACGCAGGGATGTGGGACACTGAAGCTTTCTTT
TRBV5-1,TRBD1,TRBJ2-2,-,CASSVSQGAGELFF,TGCGCCAGCAGCGTGTCCCAGGGGGCTGGGGAGCTGTTTTTT